A single sample is the source of the 9 T cell receptor beta chains below, sequenced in a study of CD8+ T cells in alopecia areata. Treatment noted: oral pan-JAK inhibitor, 5-10 mg twice daily. Reverse transcription of extracted RNA yielded cDNA, which provided the sequencing template. The data were produced by immunoSEQ multiplex PCR, yet TCRdb's version contains in-frame clones alone and is incomplete. The sample lists 150,000 to 200,000 clones, roughly 60% occurring once. The source material was CD4+ T cells sorted from blood, sampled at week 24, from a patient treated with tofacitinib. Receptor source: a human donor with alopecia areata.

The chain joins TRBV10-3 to TRBJ2-7; D perhaps matches TRBD2 (5 bases). Trimming cost V 11 bases and J 0 bases, with 14 bases left between them. The CDR3 spans 13 residues. The germline CDR1 and CDR2 sequences are ENHRY and SYGVKD. This chain's CDR3 is CAAKAGNSYEQYF. DNA of the CDR3: TGTGCCGCAAAGGCGGGCAACTCCTACGAGCAGTACTTC.

The V gene is TRBV7-2, the J gene TRBJ1-1; D is ambiguous. Germline values: CDR1 SGHTA, CDR2 FQGNSA. The CDR3 covers 13 residues. V lost 2 bases, J lost 3 bases, and 7 bases lay in between. The CDR3 DNA reads as TGTGCCAGCAGCTTAATTCGGGACACTGAAGCTTTCTTT. This translates into CASSLIRDTEAFF.

This chain links TRBV27 with TRBJ2-2, with D perhaps matching TRBD2 (5 bases). Germline V gene sequence: CDR1 MNHEY, CDR2 SMNVEV (reference sequence). Trimming took 6 bases from V and 1 from J, leaving 9 bases between them. The CDR3 covers 14 residues. The CDR3 protein is CASRASQNTGELFF. The CDR3 nucleotides are TGTGCCAGCAGGGCTAGCCAGAACACCGGGGAGCTGTTTTTT.

The chain couples TRBV27 to TRBJ2-4, with D possibly TRBD2 on 6 matching bases. Trimming stripped 3 bases from V and 2 bases from J, with 17 bases between. CDR3 length equals 17 residues. Per germline, CDR1 MNHEY and CDR2 SMNVEV (reference sequence). CDR3: CASSLTLGGRPKNIQYF. The DNA of the CDR3 is TGTGCCAGCAGTTTGACCCTCGGAGGGCGTCCCAAAAACATTCAGTACTTC.

This sequence joins TRBV4-3 and TRBJ2-4; D ambiguous. Germline CDR1 is LGHNA and CDR2 is YSLEER. With 0 bases removed from V and 5 bases from J, the gap between germline ends came to 14 bases. The CDR3 loop spans 16 amino acids. CDR3: CASSQDSGKGQNIQYF. As DNA, the CDR3 is TGCGCCAGCAGCCAAGATTCCGGTAAAGGTCAAAACATTCAGTACTTC.

The chain couples TRBV6-1 to TRBJ2-7, with 7 positions matching TRBD2. The CDR3 spans 13 residues. CDR1 and CDR2 (germline): MNHNS, SASEGT. V was pared by 8 bases and J by 2 bases, with 6 bases of the junction left unmatched. In nucleotides, the CDR3 is TGTGCCAGCGCTAAAGGGACTACCTACGAGCAGTACTTC. Translation: CASAKGTTYEQYF.

A note on this clone: This sample includes further DNA sequences coding for the same CDR3. The V call is TRBV29-1, the J call TRBJ1-5, with TRBD1 matching over 12 bases. V lost 6 bases to trimming and J lost 5 bases; unmatched junction nucleotides: 2. The CDR3 is made up of 13 amino acids. Looked up from germline, CDR1 is SQVTM and CDR2 is ANQGSEA. The CDR3 DNA reads as TGCAGCGTGGGACAGGGGGCGGATCAGCCCCAGCATTTT. The encoded protein is CSVGQGADQPQHF.

This rearrangement joins TRBV29-1 to TRBJ2-7; 9 positions match TRBD1. Trimming at V came to 4 bases and at J to 5 bases, leaving 6 bases not matched to a gene. CDR1 is SQVTM, CDR2 ANQGSEA, per germline. This CDR3 has 13 amino acids. For the CDR3, the DNA is TGCAGCGTTGGGGGGGACAGGGACGACGAGCAGTACTTC. As protein: CSVGGDRDDEQYF.

The V call is TRBV5-1, the J call TRBJ2-2; no firm D call. Germline V gene data show CDR1 as SGHRS and CDR2 as YFSETQ. The CDR3 totals 12 residues. The V end was cut by 9 bases, the J end by 4 bases, with 10 bases between. This chain's CDR3 is CATKGSTGELFF. DNA for the CDR3: TGCGCCACCAAGGGAAGCACCGGGGAGCTGTTTTTT.